This TCR beta chain was found in a study of OX40 agonist ivuxolimab in advanced cancers. Overall study results and limits: The average count of expanded clones was higher among CD8+ T cells than among CD4+.

To note about this clone: The target antigen is unknown.

The data were produced by immunoSEQ multiplex PCR, yet TCRdb's version contains in-frame clones alone and is incomplete. The data hold 77,000 or so clones, with around 94% observed a single time. Looked up from germline, CDR1 is SNHLY and CDR2 is FYNNEI. V lost 1 base to trimming and J lost 4 bases, with 13 bases between them. CDR3 length equals 15 residues. The sample consisted of CD4+ or CD8+ T cells sorted from blood, taken in a trial of the OX40 agonist ivuxolimab. This chain uses TRBV2 with TRBJ1-2; D not resolved. The sequence was collected from an adult with an advanced solid tumor such as melanoma, head and neck, liver or kidney cancer. The CDR3 coding sequence is TGTGCCAGCAGTGAAGTAGGGAGTCTGGGCTATGGCTACACCTTC. Translating gives CASSEVGSLGYGYTF.